A single sample gave rise to the 16 T cell receptor beta chains below, sequenced in a study of brain metastases from non-small cell lung cancer. TCRdb's copy holds only in-frame clones and misses some; the assay was immunoSEQ multiplex PCR. Of about 4,900 clones listed, roughly 80% are singletons. The sequenced sample was primary lung tumor tissue. These receptor sequences come from a donor aged 40 or over with non-small cell lung cancer.

The chain links TRBV19 to TRBJ1-4; D is ambiguous. The CDR3 totals 15 residues. Germline CDR1 is LNHDA and CDR2 is SQIVND (reference sequence). Trimming removed 3 bases at V and 6 bases at J, with 14 bases between. The chain's CDR3 is CASSITGESYEKLFF. The CDR3 coding sequence is TGTGCCAGTAGTATCACTGGGGAGTCGTATGAAAAACTGTTTTTT.

This clone was recorded a few times. The J gene is TRBJ1-1, the V gene TRBV2; D may be TRBD1 (6 bases). The CDR3 has 13 residues. The germline V and J ends were trimmed by 6 bases and 2 bases, with 10 bases remaining between them. Germline loops: CDR1 SNHLY, CDR2 FYNNEI. CDR3 sequence: CASRGGGNTEAFF. The CDR3 region has the DNA TGTGCCAGCAGAGGAGGGGGAAACACTGAAGCTTTCTTT.

The chain employs TRBV28 and TRBJ1-1; 7 bases agree with TRBD1. Unmatched junction bases numbered 3, after V lost 5 bases and J lost 3 bases. Germline V lookup: CDR1 MDHEN, CDR2 SYDVKM. The CDR3 consists of 13 residues. As DNA, the CDR3 is TGTGCCAGCAGTCCAACAGGGGACACTGAAGCTTTCTTT. This translates into CASSPTGDTEAFF.

The chain employs TRBV19 and TRBJ2-1; no reliable D call. Germline loops: CDR1 LNHDA, CDR2 SQIVND (reference sequence). The V and J ends lost 10 bases and 13 bases respectively, with 29 bases between them. The CDR3 covers 15 residues. This chain's CDR3 is CATTHNAGSYNKQFF. The CDR3 DNA reads TGTGCCACCACCCATAACGCAGGATCCTACAATAAACAGTTCTTC. Together with reference TRBV19 and TRBJ2-1, the CDR3 gives the full variable domain: DGGITQSPKYLFRKEGQNVTLSCEQNLNHDAMYWYRQDPGQGLRLIYYSQIVNDFQKGDIAEGYSVSREKKESFPLTVTSAQKNPTAFYLCATTHNAGSYNKQFFGPGTRLTVL.

The CDR3 DNA follows: TGTGCCAGTAGCAAAATAGGGACTACCGGGGTAGAGACCCAGTACTTC. It specifies CASSKIGTTGVETQYF. The chain carries TRBV19 and TRBJ2-5; 7 bases match TRBD2. The CDR3 spans 16 residues. The germline V gene has CDR1 LNHDA and CDR2 SQIVND (reference sequence). V lost 6 bases, J lost 4 bases, and 14 bases stayed unmatched. Full variable domain (rest looked up from reference TRBV19 and TRBJ2-5): DGGITQSPKYLFRKEGQNVTLSCEQNLNHDAMYWYRQDPGQGLRLIYYSQIVNDFQKGDIAEGYSVSREKKESFPLTVTSAQKNPTAFYLCASSKIGTTGVETQYFGPGTRLLVL.

The gene calls are TRBV5-1 and TRBJ2-2; D is perhaps TRBD1 (6 bases). CDR3 length equals 15 residues. V was clipped by 6 bases and J by 6 bases, with 18 bases between them. Germline V lookup: CDR1 SGHRS, CDR2 YFSETQ. This CDR3 is CASTTYTQGAGELFF. DNA for the CDR3: TGCGCCAGCACCACGTATACACAGGGCGCCGGGGAGCTGTTTTTT.

V and J are TRBV5-1 and TRBJ1-1; possibly TRBD1 for D (5 bases). This CDR3 comprises 12 residues. The V end lost 2 bases, the J end lost 5 bases, and 7 bases lay between the germline ends. CDR1 is SGHRS and CDR2 is YFSETQ in the germline V gene. The CDR3, as DNA: TGCGCCAGCAGCTTTGAGGGGACTGAAGCTTTCTTT. This translates into CASSFEGTEAFF.

With respect to this clone: The sample contains more than one DNA sequence encoding this CDR3. The V gene is TRBV2, the J gene TRBJ2-3, with D possibly being TRBD2 (5 bases). Trimming removed 6 bases at V and 5 bases at J, with 9 bases between. The CDR3 sequence is 12 residues long. Germline assignment: CDR1 SNHLY and CDR2 FYNNEI. The CDR3 spells CASRVEGDTQYF. In DNA form, the CDR3 reads TGTGCCAGCAGGGTCGAGGGAGATACGCAGTATTTT.

J is TRBJ1-6 and V is TRBV18, with TRBD1 matching 9 bases. Trimming at V came to 3 bases and at J to 10 bases, leaving 10 bases not matched to a gene. This CDR3 spans 16 amino acids. CDR1 and CDR2 from the germline V gene are KGHSH and LQKENI. The chain's CDR3 is CASSPRTGAKGSPLHF. The CDR3 DNA reads TGTGCCAGCTCACCTAGGACAGGGGCTAAGGGATCACCCCTCCACTTT.

The rearrangement joins TRBV29-1 to TRBJ2-1, with D unresolved. V dropped 5 bases and J dropped 12 bases, with 14 bases sitting between them. This CDR3 spans 11 amino acids. CDR1 SQVTM and CDR2 ANQGSEA come from the germline V gene. CDR3 sequence reads: CSVYFSTGQFF. The CDR3 nucleotides read TGCAGCGTTTACTTTTCCACCGGGCAGTTCTTC.

The chain couples TRBV5-1 to TRBJ2-7, with TRBD1 as a possible D gene (6 bases). The CDR3 extends over 14 amino acids. V dropped 3 bases and J dropped 3 bases, with 13 bases sitting between them. Germline V gives CDR1 SGHRS, CDR2 YFSETQ. The CDR3 DNA is TGCGCCAGCAGCTATGGGACACCTGTCTACGAGCAGTACTTC. It codes for CASSYGTPVYEQYF.

Details on this clone: A junction boundary mismatches the germline segment, possibly from a read error. The chain employs TRBV5-6 and TRBJ1-2, with D possibly being TRBD1 (6 bases). Per the germline V gene, CDR1 is SGHDT and CDR2 is YYEEEE. The CDR3 loop spans 17 amino acids. CDR3 region: CASSLDPGALWTYGYTF. The CDR3 DNA sequence: TGTGCTAGCAGCTTGGACCCAGGGGCGCTCTGGACATATGGCTACACCTTC.

The CDR3 bases are TGTGCCAGCAGCGGACTAGCGGGGGGCCCAGAGACCCAGTACTTC. Its translation is CASSGLAGGPETQYF. The rearrangement uses TRBV9 and TRBJ2-5, with 13 bases matching TRBD2. The CDR3 has 15 amino acids. J was trimmed by 4 bases and V by 3 bases; bases with no gene match: 3. Germline CDR1 and CDR2: SGDLS and YYNGEE.

The V and J genes are TRBV9 and TRBJ1-4; D uncertain. Germline-derived CDR1 and CDR2 are SGDLS and YYNGEE. Trimming stripped 1 base from V and 0 bases from J, with 7 bases between. The CDR3 runs 15 residues. CDR3 in DNA: TGTGCCAGCAGCGTACAGCCTACAACTAATGAAAAACTGTTTTTT. As protein: CASSVQPTTNEKLFF.

The chain joins TRBV5-1 to TRBJ2-6; maybe TRBD1 (5 bases). The germline gives CDR1 SGHRS, CDR2 YFSETQ. Trimming took off 3 bases at V and 4 bases at J, with 17 bases between the two ends. The CDR3 extends over 17 amino acids. The CDR3 here is CASSSDLQVSGANVLTF. The CDR3 DNA follows: TGCGCCAGCAGCTCCGACTTACAGGTATCCGGGGCCAACGTCCTGACTTTC.

In DNA, the CDR3 is TGCGCCAGCAGCCCGGAACAGGGGATTGGAAGCAATCAGCCCCAGCATTTT. It specifies CASSPEQGIGSNQPQHF. This chain joins TRBV5-1 and TRBJ1-5; the match to TRBD1 covers 7 bases. In germline, CDR1 is SGHRS, CDR2 YFSETQ. V lost 4 bases to trimming and J lost 1 base; unmatched junction nucleotides: 11. There are 17 residues in the CDR3.